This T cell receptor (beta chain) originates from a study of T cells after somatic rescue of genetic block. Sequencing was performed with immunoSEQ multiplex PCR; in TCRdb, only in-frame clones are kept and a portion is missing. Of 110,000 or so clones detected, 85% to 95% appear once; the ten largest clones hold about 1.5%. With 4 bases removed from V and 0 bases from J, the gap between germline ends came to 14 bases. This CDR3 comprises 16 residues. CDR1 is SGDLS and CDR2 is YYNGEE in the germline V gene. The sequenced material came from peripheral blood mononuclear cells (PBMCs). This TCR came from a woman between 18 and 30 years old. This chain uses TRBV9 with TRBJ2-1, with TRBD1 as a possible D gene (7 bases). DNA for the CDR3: TGTGCCAGCAGCATGCGCGGGACAGACTCCTACAATGAGCAGTTCTTC. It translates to CASSMRGTDSYNEQFF.